This T cell receptor (beta chain) was sequenced during a study of post-analysis software for immune sequencing data. Study-wide results and limits: Controls showed significantly higher normalized Chao1 diversity than did multiple sclerosis patients. In patients, TRBV5-6, TRBV5-1 and TRBV20-1 belonged to four or five TRBV segments found more frequently than in controls.

The ends were cut back, 4 bases at V and 2 bases at J, with 16 bases in the middle. CDR3 size: 16 residues. CDR1 LGHNA and CDR2 YSLEER come from the germline V gene. To note about this clonotype: Its target is not known.

TCR beta libraries were prepared from cDNA with unique molecular identifiers. TCRdb reprocessed the PCR reads via MiXCR and lists one record per CDR3 protein. The data hold 650,000 to 900,000 distinct CDR3 sequences, with about half observed a single time. Sample: blood. The sequence came from a girl aged 5-17 years with multiple sclerosis. The chain uses TRBV4-3 and TRBJ2-3; D gene uncertain. The CDR3 DNA reads TGCGCCAGCAGCCCCGCGGCTAGTATGAACACAGATACGCAGTATTTT. It yields the protein CASSPAASMNTDTQYF.